This entry lists 6 T cell receptor beta chains sequenced from one sample in a study of T cells after yellow fever vaccination. A single record per CDR3 protein comes from TCRdb applying MiXCR to the 5' RACE reads. This sample has 150,000 or so distinct CDR3 sequences; 5.5% to 7.5% occur once, and the top ten carry more than 2.5%. Sample: CD4+ T cells sorted from PBMCs, taken roughly 5 days after the first yellow fever vaccination. These receptors all come from a man younger than 30 who received the YFV17D yellow fever vaccine.

This clonotype came up a few times. This chain uses TRBV19 with TRBJ2-3, with 10 bases matching TRBD1. This CDR3 is built from 15 residues. V shed 2 bases, J shed 6 bases, and the junction held 5 bases outside the gene matches. In germline, CDR1 is LNHDA, CDR2 SQIVND (reference sequence). The CDR3 loop reads CASSIRDRGWDTQYF. In nucleotides, the CDR3 is TGTGCCAGTAGTATAAGGGACAGGGGATGGGATACGCAGTATTTT. The variable domain in full, with the rest retrieved from reference TRBV19 and TRBJ2-3, is DGGITQSPKYLFRKEGQNVTLSCEQNLNHDAMYWYRQDPGQGLRLIYYSQIVNDFQKGDIAEGYSVSREKKESFPLTVTSAQKNPTAFYLCASSIRDRGWDTQYFGPGTRLTVL.

This clonotype was seen many times. The chain employs TRBV5-6 and TRBJ2-7; possibly TRBD1 or TRBD2 for D (5 bases each). The ends were cut back, 5 bases at V and 3 bases at J, with 12 bases in the middle. CDR3 length equals 13 residues. Germline values: CDR1 SGHDT, CDR2 YYEEEE. The CDR3 DNA follows: TGTGCCAGCAGTCGGGGCAGAGTCTACGAGCAGTACTTC. Translated, it gives CASSRGRVYEQYF.

This clonotype was seen ten or more times. CDR3 protein: CASSGQLYQETQYF. In DNA, the CDR3 is TGTGCCAGCAGTGGACAGTTGTACCAAGAGACCCAGTACTTC. This chain uses TRBV7-9 with TRBJ2-5; tentatively, D is TRBD1 (6 bases). V was cut by 6 bases and J by 0 bases, with 11 bases left in between. Germline V gene sequence: CDR1 SEHNR, CDR2 FQNEAQ (reference sequence). The CDR3 has 14 residues.

This clonotype was recorded at least ten times. CDR3 amino acids: CASSLAGTGGPSYNEQFF. CDR3 in DNA: TGCGCCAGCAGCTTGGCCGGTACAGGGGGACCCTCCTACAATGAGCAGTTCTTC. This chain joins TRBV5-1 and TRBJ2-1; 8 nucleotides align to TRBD1. The CDR3 loop spans 18 amino acids. In germline, CDR1 is SGHRS, CDR2 YFSETQ. V gave up 0 bases and J gave up 0 bases; unmatched junction bases: 8. Filled out from reference TRBV5-1 and TRBJ2-1, the complete variable domain reads KAGVTQTPRYLIKTRGQQVTLSCSPISGHRSVSWYQQTPGQGLQFLFEYFSETQRNKGNFPGRFSGRQFSNSRSEMNVSTLELGDSALYLCASSLAGTGGPSYNEQFFGPGTRLTVL.

This clonotype was recorded many times. The genes are TRBV7-2 and TRBJ2-3; no clear D. V was cut by 4 bases and J by 6 bases, with 8 bases left in between. Germline lookup yields CDR1 SGHTA and CDR2 FQGNSA. There are 12 residues in the CDR3. The CDR3 region is CASSSYGDTQYF. The CDR3 bases are TGTGCCAGCAGCTCCTATGGGGATACGCAGTATTTT.

This clonotype was found many times. The rearrangement uses TRBV27 and TRBJ2-7; D may be TRBD2 (6 bases). This CDR3 is built from 14 residues. Germline V gives CDR1 MNHEY, CDR2 SMNVEV (reference sequence). V was clipped by 4 bases and J by 3 bases, with 13 bases between them. CDR3 in amino acids: CASSSRGGYYEQYF. CDR3 in DNA: TGTGCCAGCAGTTCCCGGGGAGGTTACTACGAGCAGTACTTC.